The 25 T cell receptor beta chains in this list originate from one sample, sequenced in a study of metastatic and nonmetastatic thyroid tumors. No treatment of any kind had been given to any patient before thyroid surgery. MiXCR re-clonotyped the PCR reads for TCRdb. The table lists about 33,000 clones, 15% to 20% of them singletons. The sample consisted of blood. The receptors derive from a male donor with papillary thyroid cancer or a benign thyroid nodule (not recorded which). Some clones in this sample may be carry-over from other donors' samples.

This chain joins TRBV28 and TRBJ1-2; tentative D call: TRBD1 (5 bases). Trimming pared 6 bases from V and 8 bases from J, leaving 16 bases between. This CDR3 region has 13 residues. The V gene's germline CDR1 is MDHEN and CDR2 SYDVKM. DNA of the CDR3: TGTGCCAGCAGGGGGGGGTTGGCGGGAGGCTACACCTTC. Translated, it gives CASRGGLAGGYTF.

This clone appeared a single time. The junction departs from the called germline gene at one end, perhaps through a read error. The genes are TRBV11-1 and TRBJ2-1, with D maybe TRBD2 (6 bases). CDR3 length: 15 amino acids. The germline V gene has CDR1 SGHAT and CDR2 FQDESV (reference sequence). The CDR3 reads CASILVDSGGTEQFF. The CDR3 DNA is TGTGCCAGCATCTTAGTAGACAGTGGAGGGACCGAGCAGTTCTTC.

This clone came up many times. V and J are TRBV19 and TRBJ1-5; maybe TRBD1 (6 bases). V was clipped by 6 bases and J by 9 bases, with 15 bases between them. The germline CDR1 and CDR2 sequences are LNHDA and SQIVND (reference sequence). This CDR3 is 13 amino acids long. Here the CDR3 reads CASSLGGAVPQHF. For the CDR3, the DNA is TGTGCCAGTAGCCTTGGGGGGGCTGTGCCCCAGCATTTT. The full variable domain, in which reference TRBV19 and TRBJ1-5 provide the parts outside the CDR3, is DGGITQSPKYLFRKEGQNVTLSCEQNLNHDAMYWYRQDPGQGLRLIYYSQIVNDFQKGDIAEGYSVSREKKESFPLTVTSAQKNPTAFYLCASSLGGAVPQHFGDGTRLSIL.

Ten or more counts support this clone. V and J are TRBV6-1 and TRBJ2-5; TRBD2 aligns across 7 bases. The CDR3 is 17 residues long. Germline CDR1 reads MNHNS; CDR2 reads SASEGT. V shed 2 bases, J shed 0 bases, and the junction held 9 bases outside the gene matches. The chain's CDR3 is CASSESGGGGYQETQYF. CDR3 coding DNA: TGTGCCAGCAGTGAATCTGGGGGGGGAGGCTACCAAGAGACCCAGTACTTC.

This clone was observed at least ten times. In the same sample, other DNA sequences code for this CDR3. The chain carries TRBV28 and TRBJ1-4, with 9 bases lining up with TRBD1. CDR3 length: 14 amino acids. The V gene end was trimmed by 6 bases and the J gene end by 4 bases; junction bases not matched to a gene: 3. Germline V lookup: CDR1 MDHEN, CDR2 SYDVKM. The CDR3 spells CASRTGGGNEKLFF. DNA of the CDR3: TGTGCCAGCAGGACAGGGGGGGGTAATGAAAAACTGTTTTTT.

This clone was observed many times. The chain is built from TRBV5-1 and TRBJ2-3; no clear D gene. The CDR3 is made up of 15 amino acids. CDR1 is SGHRS, CDR2 YFSETQ, per germline. V was pared by 6 bases and J by 2 bases, with 16 bases between. Here the CDR3 reads CASTVRGDNTDTQYF. The DNA for the CDR3 is TGCGCCAGCACCGTCCGCGGCGATAACACAGATACGCAGTATTTT.

At least ten counts were recorded for this clone. The chain has TRBV6-2 or TRBV6-3 and TRBJ2-7; tentative D call: TRBD2 (5 bases). V was trimmed by 0 bases and J by 6 bases, leaving 12 bases between them. Germline CDR1 and CDR2: MNHEY and SVGEGT. CDR3 length: 14 amino acids. As DNA, the CDR3 is TGTGCCAGCAGTTACTCGATTGAGGGTGTCGAGCAGTACTTC. Translating it yields CASSYSIEGVEQYF.

This clone was counted ten times or more. The chain joins TRBV13 to TRBJ2-7; 11 bases match TRBD2. The germline gives CDR1 PRHDT, CDR2 FYEKMQ (reference sequence). This CDR3 spans 18 amino acids. V lost 5 bases and J lost 6; bases outside the gene matches: 18. CDR3 DNA: TGTGCCAGCAGCACCCGGGGACCGCTTAGCGGGAGGGCCAGCGAGCAGTACTTC. Translating gives CASSTRGPLSGRASEQYF.

Ten or more counts support this clone. The chain joins TRBV9 to TRBJ2-7; 8 bases fit TRBD1. CDR3 size: 14 residues. The ends lost 4 bases at V and 1 base at J; junction bases unmatched: 4. CDR1 and CDR2 (germline): SGDLS, YYNGEE. The CDR3 coding sequence is TGTGCCAGCAGCCGTGGGACAGGTTCCTACGAGCAGTACTTC. Translation: CASSRGTGSYEQYF. The variable domain in full, with the rest retrieved from reference TRBV9 and TRBJ2-7, is DSGVTQTPKHLITATGQRVTLRCSPRSGDLSVYWYQQSLDQGLQFLIQYYNGEERAKGNILERFSAQQFPDLHSELNLSSLELGDSALYFCASSRGTGSYEQYFGPGTRLTVT.

In this sample, this clone turned up a few times. The J gene is TRBJ2-3, the V gene TRBV4-2; 7 bases are a match to TRBD2. This CDR3 is built from 17 residues. V lost 1 base and J lost 8; bases outside the gene matches: 15. In germline, CDR1 is LGHNA, CDR2 YNFKEQ. The CDR3 here is CASSQGRGGREEGTQYF. The CDR3 nucleotides read TGTGCCAGCAGCCAAGGGCGTGGCGGGAGAGAGGAGGGTACGCAGTATTTT.

This clone was seen more than once but under ten times. The chain carries TRBV27 and TRBJ2-2; D possibly matches TRBD1 or TRBD2 (5 bases each). Germline values: CDR1 MNHEY, CDR2 SMNVEV (reference sequence). The CDR3 has 16 amino acids. V was shortened by 6 bases and J by 4 bases, with 18 bases between the two germline ends. The CDR3 coding sequence is TGTGCCAGCAGCCAGCAGGGAGCCCTCAGCACCGGGGAGCTGTTTTTT. Residues: CASSQQGALSTGELFF.

This clone occurred many times. The rearrangement joins TRBV18 to TRBJ2-3; D not certain. The CDR3 length is 15 residues. CDR1 and CDR2 (germline): KGHSH, LQKENI. The V gene lost 4 bases and the J gene lost 4 bases, with 15 bases spanning the gap. CDR3 coding DNA: TGTGCCAGCTCACGTAATAAGGGTTTGGCAGATACGCAGTATTTT. Translating gives CASSRNKGLADTQYF.

This clone came up many times. Being one base from a much bigger clone, this may be a read error. The same CDR3 arises from other DNA sequences in this sample as well. This chain connects TRBV19 to TRBJ1-1; D is unresolved. The germline gives CDR1 LNHDA, CDR2 SQIVND (reference sequence). The CDR3 is made up of 13 amino acids. The chain's CDR3 is CASSRDMNTEAFF. For the CDR3, the DNA is TGTGCCAGTAGTAGGGATATGAACACTGAAGCTTTCTTC.

A remark on this clone: This may be a read error, as it is one base from a much larger clone. Other nucleotide sequences from this sample produce the same CDR3. The chain links TRBV5-4 to TRBJ2-6; D is undetermined. The CDR3 totals 14 residues. Germline CDR1 reads SGHNT; CDR2 reads YYREEE (reference sequence). CDR3 loop: CASSFGFGANVLTF. As DNA, the CDR3 is TGTGCTAGCAGCTTCGGCTTTGGGGCCAACGTCCTGACTTTC.

This clone was observed at least ten times. A much larger clone sits a single nucleotide away, making a read error possible. Other DNA sequences in this sample translate to the same CDR3. The genes are TRBV12-3 or TRBV12-4 and TRBJ1-2; 10 nucleotides align to TRBD1. Trimming cost V 6 bases and J 7 bases; bases outside gene matches: 5. The CDR3 contains 13 residues. The CDR3 sequence is CASSSRDRGGYTF. The CDR3 nucleotides are TGTGCCAGCAGCTCCCGGGACAGGGGTGGCTACACCTTC.

The chain couples TRBV11-2 to TRBJ2-2; possibly TRBD2 for D (5 bases). V lost 3 bases and J lost 3, with 11 bases in between. Germline V lookup: CDR1 SGHAT, CDR2 FQNNGV. This CDR3 contains 15 residues. This CDR3 is CASSLIPADTGELFF. Here the CDR3 DNA reads TGTGCCAGCAGCTTGATCCCAGCGGACACCGGGGAGCTGTTTTTT. Full variable domain (remainder filled in from reference TRBV11-2 and TRBJ2-2): EAGVAQSPRYKIIEKRQSVAFWCNPISGHATLYWYQQILGQGPKLLIQFQNNGVVDDSQLPKDRFSAERLKGVDSTLKIQPAKLEDSAVYLCASSLIPADTGELFFGEGSRLTVL.

This clone was counted at least ten times. The CDR3: CASSQRLAGDYNEQFF. The CDR3 DNA follows: TGTGCCAGCAGCCAAAGACTAGCGGGAGACTACAATGAGCAGTTCTTC. The chain is built from TRBV4-2 and TRBJ2-1, with TRBD2 matching 12 bases. Losses at the gene ends were 2 bases for V and 3 bases for J; bases not matched to a gene: 2. From germline, CDR1 is LGHNA and CDR2 YNFKEQ. The CDR3 is 16 residues long.

In its sample, this clone was seen many times. This rearrangement joins TRBV7-9 to TRBJ2-7; D not resolved. V lost 3 bases to trimming and J lost 4 bases, with 10 bases between them. CDR3 length: 13 amino acids. Germline V gene data show CDR1 as SEHNR and CDR2 as FQNEAQ (reference sequence). The DNA for the CDR3 is TGTGCCAGCAGCTTGGATGGCTTTTACGAGCAGTACTTC. Residues: CASSLDGFYEQYF.

This clone is medium-sized. The CDR3 DNA reads TGTGCCAGCAGTGAAGGAGGGGGTAGTGCCTACGAGCAGTACTTC. Protein sequence: CASSEGGGSAYEQYF. This rearrangement joins TRBV6-1 to TRBJ2-7, with a weak D call TRBD1 (6 bases). The CDR3 extends over 15 amino acids. V shed 1 base and J shed 2 bases, with 12 bases lying between them. CDR1 MNHNS and CDR2 SASEGT come from the germline V gene.

This CDR3 reads CSAGTGAGSGYTF. CDR3 bases: TGCAGTGCTGGGACAGGGGCCGGGAGTGGCTACACCTTC. The rearrangement uses TRBV20-1 and TRBJ1-2; 10 nucleotides agree with TRBD1. The CDR3 runs to 13 residues. The J segment lost 7 bases and the V segment lost 5 bases, leaving 7 bases of the junction unmatched. Germline V lookup: CDR1 DFQATT, CDR2 SNEGSKA (reference sequence).

There are a few counts of this clone. The chain carries TRBV6-2 or TRBV6-3 and TRBJ1-6, with D possibly TRBD1 on 6 matching bases. The V end was cut by 0 bases, the J end by 12 bases, with 15 bases between. CDR1 is MNHEY and CDR2 is SVGEGT in the germline V gene. CDR3 size: 15 residues. The CDR3 DNA reads TGTGCCAGCAGTTACTCGCCACAGGGCCTGGAACCCCTCCACTTT. It codes for CASSYSPQGLEPLHF.

V usage is TRBV7-3 and J usage is TRBJ2-2; possibly TRBD1 for D (5 bases). CDR3 length: 13 residues. V lost 5 bases and J 7 bases, leaving 11 bases between the germline ends. Germline V gives CDR1 SGHTA, CDR2 FQGTGA. The CDR3 DNA is TGTGCCAGCAGCCGCAGGGATAACGGGGAGCTGTTTTTT. Its translation is CASSRRDNGELFF.

The V and J genes are TRBV12-3 or TRBV12-4 and TRBJ1-2; D call uncertain. This CDR3 is built from 12 residues. V was pared by 7 bases and J by 3 bases, with 9 bases between. The CDR3 DNA sequence: TGTGCCAGCACCCGGAGGGACTATGGCTACACCTTC. Its protein product is CASTRRDYGYTF.

Ten or more counts support this clone. The chain links TRBV14 to TRBJ1-1; no definite D call. CDR1 and CDR2 from the germline V gene are SGHDN and FVKESK. The CDR3 sequence is 12 residues long. V shed 1 base and J shed 4 bases, with 4 bases lying between them. The CDR3 DNA is TGTGCCAGCAGCCAAGGGGGCACTGAAGCTTTCTTT. Protein sequence: CASSQGGTEAFF.

This clone was observed a few times. V gene TRBV28 combines with J gene TRBJ2-3, with D possibly matching TRBD2 (5 bases). With 3 bases removed from V and 1 base from J, the gap between germline ends came to 11 bases. The CDR3 runs to 15 residues. Germline CDR1 is MDHEN and CDR2 is SYDVKM. The CDR3 nucleotides read TGTGCCAGCAGTTTGTCAGCGGAACGCACAGATACGCAGTATTTT. It encodes CASSLSAERTDTQYF.